This T cell receptor (beta chain) comes out of a study of blood T cell repertoires in COVID-19. Unmatched junction bases numbered 7, after V lost 5 bases and J lost 6 bases. The CDR3 is 15 residues long. The germline CDR1 and CDR2 sequences are PRHDT and FYEKMQ (reference sequence). Assay used: immunoSEQ multiplex PCR; TCRdb lists only in-frame clones, some missing. The data hold approximately 200,000 clones, with approximately 92% observed a single time. Sequencing used PBMCs or T cells enriched from blood (not recorded which). This receptor was taken from a woman in her thirties or forties with acute COVID-19. J is TRBJ2-1 and V is TRBV13; 10 bases map to TRBD2. This CDR3 is CASSGGLASGNEQFF. CDR3 nucleotide sequence: TGTGCCAGCAGCGGGGGACTAGCGAGTGGCAATGAGCAGTTCTTC.